These T cell receptor beta chains were read from a single sample in a study of T cells in Graves' hyperthyroidism and ophthalmopathy. A single record per CDR3 protein comes from TCRdb applying MiXCR to the multiplex PCR reads. The sample consists of roughly 570,000 distinct CDR3 sequences, roughly 46% of them appearing once. The specimen sequenced was peripheral blood or thyroid tissue (not recorded which). The receptors stem from a woman aged 18-29 years with Graves' hyperthyroidism. Each CDR3 is given with its conserved first and last residue. D genes are given only for firm matches. Clone sizes are given selectively: once, few, many, or a class where the clone is expanded.

d_gene	len	abundance	v_gene	j_gene	CDR3nt	CDR3aa
NA	13	many	TRBV30	TRBJ2-6	TGTGCCTGGAGGAACTCTGGGGCCAACGTCCTGACTTTC	CAWRNSGANVLTF
NA	13	many	TRBV6-2/TRBV6-3	TRBJ1-1	TGTGCCAGCAGCCCCTCTATGAACACTGAAGCTTTCTTT	CASSPSMNTEAFF
NA	14	NA	TRBV29-1	TRBJ1-2	TGCAGCGTGATGATTCTTCTGGGAAACTATGGCTACACCTTC	CSVMILLGNYGYTF
NA	13	NA	TRBV2	TRBJ1-1	TGTGCCAGCTCGGGGGTGGTAAACACTGAAGCTTTCTTT	CASSGVVNTEAFF
NA	9	NA	TRBV29-1	TRBJ1-1	TGCAGCGTTGAAGAAGGGACACTCTTT	CSVEEGTLF
NA	13	many	TRBV12-3/TRBV12-4	TRBJ1-1	TGTGCCAGCAGTTTAAGGGGTGACACTGAAGCTTTCTTT	CASSLRGDTEAFF
TRBD2	16	NA	TRBV24-1	TRBJ2-3	TGTGCCACCAGTGATCCACTAGCGGGGGGCACAGATACGCAGTATTTT	CATSDPLAGGTDTQYF
NA	13	NA	TRBV20-1	TRBJ2-7	TGCAGTGCTAGAGATGGGGGCATCTACGAGCAGTACTTC	CSARDGGIYEQYF
NA	16	many	TRBV20-1	TRBJ2-2	TGCAGTGCTAGAAACTCCCACCAGGGAAGCACCGGGGAGCTGTTTTTT	CSARNSHQGSTGELFF
NA	16	few	TRBV12-5	TRBJ1-5	TGTGCTAGTGGTTTGGTACTGTCTCCGAGGGTTCAGCCCCAGCATTTT	CASGLVLSPRVQPQHF
TRBD1	17	NA	TRBV7-9	TRBJ2-3	TGTGCCAGCAGCTTCGAGACAGGGAGCAGACCGACAGATACGCAGTATTTT	CASSFETGSRPTDTQYF
NA	13	many	TRBV12-3/TRBV12-4	TRBJ1-4	TGTGCCAGCAGTTTGGAGGGTGATGAAAAACTGTTTTTT	CASSLEGDEKLFF
TRBD1	15	NA	TRBV19	TRBJ1-4	TGTGCCAGTAGTAGACAGGGATATGCTAATGAAAAACTGTTTTTT	CASSRQGYANEKLFF
TRBD1	15	NA	TRBV24-1	TRBJ2-1	TGTGCCACCAGTGCTGTGACAGGGCTCTACAATGAGCAGTTCTTC	CATSAVTGLYNEQFF
TRBD2	15	NA	TRBV15	TRBJ2-1	TGTGCCACCAGCAGAGATAAAGGACTAGCGGGAAAGCAGTTCTTC	CATSRDKGLAGKQFF
NA	14	NA	TRBV5-1	TRBJ2-7	TGCGCCAGCAGCCAAAGTACAGGGAGCTACGAGCAGTACTTC	CASSQSTGSYEQYF
NA	15	NA	TRBV5-1	TRBJ2-7	TGCGCCAGCAGTGACCAGCTTACTAGGGACCACGAGCAGTACTTC	CASSDQLTRDHEQYF
NA	13	NA	TRBV7-3	TRBJ2-7	TGTGCCTGGAGGTTGACAGAGAACTACGAGCAGTACTTC	CAWRLTENYEQYF
TRBD1	14	NA	TRBV20-1	TRBJ1-3	TGCAGTGCTTTTCGGACAGGGGCGACGAACACCATATATTTT	CSAFRTGATNTIYF
NA	13	many	TRBV7-9	TRBJ2-3	TGTGCCGTCACGGGGAGGAGCACAGATACGCAGTATTTT	CAVTGRSTDTQYF
NA	12	many	TRBV6-1	TRBJ2-7	TGTGCCAGCAGAGGCAATCACTACGAGCAGTACTTC	CASRGNHYEQYF
TRBD1	13	NA	TRBV29-1	TRBJ1-1	TGCAGCGTCCAACATACAGGGGCGTCTGAAGCTTTCTTT	CSVQHTGASEAFF
NA	12	few	TRBV12-3/TRBV12-4	TRBJ2-7	TGTGCCAGCAGTCACCCAGGAGACGAGCAGTACTTC	CASSHPGDEQYF
TRBD2	20	many	TRBV19	TRBJ2-2	TGTGCCAGTAGTGAAATAGGAGGACTAGCGGGTTACGCGAACACCGGGGAGCTGTTTTTT	CASSEIGGLAGYANTGELFF
NA	16	many	TRBV5-8	TRBJ2-7	TGTGCCAGCAGCCCGGTCGTGGGGAGGCGGAGTACCGAGCAGTACTTC	CASSPVVGRRSTEQYF
NA	13	NA	TRBV20-1	TRBJ2-4	TGCAGTGCGAGCCGGGACCTCGGGGACATTCAGTACTTC	CSASRDLGDIQYF
NA	13	many	TRBV7-9	TRBJ1-1	TGTGCCAGCAGTCACTTCTCGCGGGGAGAAGCTTTCTTT	CASSHFSRGEAFF
NA	13	few	TRBV7-8	TRBJ2-1	TGTGCCAGCAGCCAACTTCTAGGGGATGAGCAGTTCTTC	CASSQLLGDEQFF
NA	14	NA	TRBV6-2/TRBV6-3	TRBJ1-1	TGTGCCAGCTTGGTTTGGCAGGGCGGAACTGAAGCTTTCTTT	CASLVWQGGTEAFF
NA	17	many	TRBV7-9	TRBJ1-2	TGTGCCAGCAGCTTAGTCCGACAGGCCCAGGGAGTTTATGGCTACACCTTC	CASSLVRQAQGVYGYTF
NA	15	NA	TRBV7-9	TRBJ2-1	TGTGCCAGCAGCCTCCGGGACCATCCCTACAATGAGCAGTTCTTC	CASSLRDHPYNEQFF
NA	13	NA	TRBV7-6	TRBJ2-7	TGTGCTAGTGGCCAGGGTTTCTCCTACGAGCAGTACTTC	CASGQGFSYEQYF
NA	15	NA	TRBV10-3	TRBJ2-7	TGTGCCATCAGTGAGCCAGGGACGAGCTCCTACGAGCAGTACTTC	CAISEPGTSSYEQYF
NA	13	many	TRBV20-1	TRBJ2-7	TGCAGTGCTGTAAGGACGGATTTTTACGAGCAGTACTTC	CSAVRTDFYEQYF
TRBD1	16	many	TRBV20-1	TRBJ2-7	TGCAGTGCTAGAGATAGTGGGACAGGGGATTGGTACGAGCAGTACTTC	CSARDSGTGDWYEQYF
TRBD2	14	many	TRBV20-1	TRBJ2-7	TGCAGTGCTAGAGGTCAGCGGGGCTCCTACGAGCAGTACTTC	CSARGQRGSYEQYF
NA	15	many	TRBV4-2	TRBJ1-2	TGTGCCAGCAGCCAAGGACAGTCGGGGGTCTATGGCTACACCTTC	CASSQGQSGVYGYTF
TRBD1	16	NA	TRBV5-1	TRBJ1-3	TGCGCCAGCAGCCAAGGGGACAGGGAATTTGGAAACACCATATATTTT	CASSQGDREFGNTIYF
NA	15	NA	TRBV6-5	TRBJ2-6	TGTGCCAGCAGCATAGGACTCTCTGGGGCCAACGTCCTGACTTTC	CASSIGLSGANVLTF
TRBD2	16	NA	TRBV5-1	TRBJ2-3	TGCGCCAGCCGCTCGGGACTAGCGGGGATCACAGATACGCAGTATTTT	CASRSGLAGITDTQYF
NA	16	few	TRBV27	TRBJ1-1	TGTGCCAGCAGTTTATCGCTGGAGGGGAGTGGCACTGAAGCTTTCTTT	CASSLSLEGSGTEAFF
NA	15	few	TRBV2	TRBJ1-1	TGTGCCAGCAGTGAACGCGAATCTCCCAACACTGAAGCTTTCTTT	CASSERESPNTEAFF
TRBD1	16	NA	TRBV7-9	TRBJ1-1	TGTGCCAGCAGCCACGGGACAGGGGGTGAGAACACTGAAGCTTTCTTT	CASSHGTGGENTEAFF
NA	9	NA	TRBV19	TRBJ1-2	TGTGCCAGTCAAGGGGGCTACACCTTC	CASQGGYTF
NA	16	many	TRBV7-2	TRBJ1-3	TGTGCCAGCAGCTTAAGGGGACAAACCTCTGGAAACACCATATATTTT	CASSLRGQTSGNTIYF
NA	13	many	TRBV12-3/TRBV12-4	TRBJ1-3	TGTGCCAGCACCTTGGTGGGGCGAAACACCATATATTTT	CASTLVGRNTIYF
TRBD2	17	many	TRBV19	TRBJ2-7	TGTGCCAGTAGTATCAGTGTTCTGGCTAGCGGGCTCTACGAGCAGTACTTC	CASSISVLASGLYEQYF
NA	14	NA	TRBV9	TRBJ2-4	TGTGCCAGCAGCCCCAATAGAGCGAGCAACATTCAGTACTTC	CASSPNRASNIQYF
NA	13	many	TRBV25-1	TRBJ1-2	TGTGCCAGCAGTCGAGGTAATACCTATGGCTACACCTTC	CASSRGNTYGYTF
NA	18	NA	TRBV2	TRBJ2-3	TGTGCCAGCAGTCTCGTGGGACACACGTTGGCCACCACAGATACGCAGTATTTT	CASSLVGHTLATTDTQYF
TRBD2	16	many	TRBV11-2	TRBJ2-7	TGTGCCAGCAGCCCTTTCCAGCGGGAGAAGAGGTACGAGCAGTACTTC	CASSPFQREKRYEQYF
NA	17	NA	TRBV4-1	TRBJ1-6	TGCGCCAGCAGCCAAGGGGCCGGTTACTCCTATAATTCACCCCTCCACTTT	CASSQGAGYSYNSPLHF
NA	15	NA	TRBV6-1	TRBJ2-5	TGTGCCAGCAGTGAAGCGGACAGTGCACAAGAGACCCAGTACTTC	CASSEADSAQETQYF